The rows below give T cell receptor beta chains drawn from one sample of a study of T cell responses to AZD1222 COVID-19 vaccine. Only in-frame clones appear in the TCRdb table, and some are missing; sequencing was by immunoSEQ multiplex PCR. Among about 130,000 clones listed, 80% to 95% were seen once. Sequencing was performed on peripheral blood, taken 28 days after the second AZD1222 dose. The receptors derive from an adult who received the AZD1222 COVID-19 vaccine. CDR3s include the opening cysteine and the closing phenylalanine or tryptophan. A D gene is named only where the DNA matches it firmly. Clone size is shown for a subset of rows, as once, few, many or a class of expanded clone.

abundance	v_gene	d_gene	j_gene	CDR3aa	CDR3nt
-	TRBV5-4	TRBD1	TRBJ1-6	CASSLDRTGGSPLHF	TGTGCCAGCAGCTTGGATCGGACAGGGGGTTCACCCCTCCACTTT
-	TRBV7-3	-	TRBJ2-7	CASSLLGHEQYF	TGTGCCAGCAGCTTATTGGGTCACGAGCAGTACTTC
-	TRBV27	TRBD2	TRBJ2-5	CASSPPGGRGGEETQYF	TGTGCCAGCAGTCCGCCTGGGGGGCGGGGGGGGGAAGAGACCCAGTACTTC
-	TRBV19	-	TRBJ2-1	CAAEATTGGGNEQFF	TGTGCTGCCGAGGCAACGACAGGTGGAGGGAATGAGCAGTTCTTC
-	TRBV4-3	-	TRBJ2-7	CASSQDLPHPETGPLRYEQYF	TGCGCCAGCAGCCAAGATCTGCCTCACCCGGAAACCGGGCCGCTTCGCTACGAGCAGTACTTC
-	TRBV20-1	-	TRBJ2-1	CSARVGTIKFF	TGCAGTGCTAGAGTTGGAACGATAAAGTTCTTC
-	TRBV21-1	-	TRBJ1-3	CASSKSPRVFSGNTIYF	TGTGCCAGCAGCAAATCCCCCAGGGTGTTCTCTGGAAACACCATATATTTT
-	TRBV28	-	TRBJ1-5	CASSPTERDQPQHF	TGTGCCAGCAGTCCGACGGAGCGGGATCAGCCCCAGCATTTT
-	TRBV7-3	-	TRBJ2-1	CASSFRGEYNEQFF	TGTGCCAGCAGCTTCCGCGGGGAATACAATGAGCAGTTCTTC
-	TRBV3-1/TRBV3-2	-	TRBJ2-3	CASSQDLVGSDTQYF	TGTGCCAGCAGCCAAGATTTGGTGGGCTCAGATACGCAGTATTTT
-	TRBV6-4	TRBD2	TRBJ2-1	CASSDSRLADEQFF	TGTGCCAGCAGTGACTCGAGACTAGCTGATGAGCAGTTCTTC
once	TRBV28	-	TRBJ2-7	CASSFSHPGTLSYEQYF	TGTGCCAGCAGTTTTAGCCATCCCGGGACTCTCTCCTACGAGCAGTACTTC
once	TRBV27	-	TRBJ1-3	CASSQLDSGNTIYF	TGTGCCAGCAGTCAACTTGACTCTGGAAACACCATATATTTT
-	TRBV27	TRBD2	TRBJ2-5	CASRGLAGGIQETQYF	TGTGCCAGCAGGGGACTAGCGGGGGGGATCCAAGAGACCCAGTACTTC
-	TRBV28	-	TRBJ2-7	CASSPHGAGSYEQYF	TGTGCCAGCAGTCCCCATGGGGCGGGATCCTACGAGCAGTACTTC
-	TRBV11-2	-	TRBJ1-1	CASSSVSGTEAFF	TGTGCCAGCAGCTCAGTGTCAGGAACTGAAGCTTTCTTT
-	TRBV5-1	-	TRBJ2-5	CASSLLGNSGETQYF	TGCGCCAGCAGCTTGTTAGGGAATAGTGGAGAGACCCAGTACTTC
-	TRBV6-2/TRBV6-3	TRBD1	TRBJ2-7	CASSYGQGYSYEQYF	TGTGCCAGCAGTTACGGACAGGGGTATTCCTACGAGCAGTACTTC
-	TRBV7-3	-	TRBJ1-1	CASSPPGSLGTEAFF	TGTGCCAGCAGCCCCCCGGGAAGCCTGGGCACTGAAGCTTTCTTT
-	TRBV7-3	TRBD1	TRBJ1-2	CASSLTGAAGYTF	TGTGCCAGCAGCTTGACAGGGGCGGCTGGCTACACCTTC
few	TRBV6-4	-	TRBJ2-6	CASSDSSGGANVLTF	TGTGCCAGCAGTGACTCGAGCGGTGGGGCCAACGTCCTGACTTTC
-	TRBV3-1/TRBV3-2	-	TRBJ1-1	CASSQALEAFF	TGTGCCAGCAGCCAAGCCCTTGAAGCTTTCTTT
-	TRBV19	-	TRBJ1-5	CASSSSDGNFGNQPQHF	TGTGCCAGTAGTTCCTCGGACGGAAACTTTGGGAATCAGCCCCAGCATTTT
-	TRBV11-2	-	TRBJ1-2	CASSQVGGGARYGYTF	TGTGCCAGCAGCCAGGTCGGCGGGGGGGCCCGATATGGCTACACCTTC
few	TRBV5-6	-	TRBJ1-1	CASSFDAVGAFF	TGTGCCAGCAGCTTTGACGCGGTAGGGGCTTTCTTT
-	TRBV6-6	-	TRBJ2-1	CASSYQDMTYNEQFF	TGTGCCAGCAGTTACCAGGACATGACCTACAATGAGCAGTTCTTC
-	TRBV18	TRBD1	TRBJ2-5	CASSQGTDQETQYF	TGTGCCAGCTCACAGGGGACAGACCAAGAGACCCAGTACTTC
-	TRBV30	-	TRBJ2-2	CAWRHEGTGELFF	TGTGCCTGGAGACATGAGGGCACCGGGGAGCTGTTTTTT
-	TRBV2	TRBD1	TRBJ1-1	CASSARGRSTEAFF	TGTGCCAGCAGTGCCAGGGGGCGCAGCACTGAAGCTTTCTTT
-	TRBV27	TRBD1	TRBJ1-4	CASSPSQGGVEKLFF	TGTGCCAGCAGCCCATCCCAGGGGGGAGTTGAAAAACTGTTTTTT
-	TRBV5-1	TRBD1	TRBJ2-7	CASSRGQGAYEQYF	TGCGCCAGCAGCCGAGGACAGGGTGCCTACGAGCAGTACTTC
-	TRBV10-3	-	TRBJ2-2	CAISESRPGELFF	TGTGCCATCAGTGAGTCTCGACCCGGGGAGCTGTTTTTT
-	TRBV3-1/TRBV3-2	-	TRBJ1-2	CASSRSVRTDYGYTF	TGTGCCAGCAGCCGATCGGTCCGGACAGACTATGGCTACACCTTC
-	TRBV6-5	-	TRBJ1-1	CASSYSGTLNTEAFF	TGTGCCAGCAGTTACTCAGGGACACTGAACACTGAAGCTTTCTTT
-	TRBV7-2	-	TRBJ2-5	CASSPGGGQETQYF	TGTGCCAGCAGCCCCGGAGGAGGGCAAGAGACCCAGTACTTC
-	TRBV11-2	-	TRBJ2-5	CASSLARETQYF	TGTGCCAGCAGCTTAGCACGAGAGACCCAGTACTTC
-	TRBV5-1	TRBD1	TRBJ1-2	CASSPKTGGYGYTF	TGCGCCAGCAGCCCCAAGACAGGGGGGTATGGCTACACCTTC
-	TRBV30	TRBD1	TRBJ1-6	CASNFQGAVYNSPLHF	TGTGCCTCCAACTTCCAGGGGGCCGTCTATAATTCACCCCTCCACTTT
-	TRBV27	-	TRBJ1-1	CASSFRRASTARGMNTEAFF	TGTGCCAGCAGTTTCAGACGAGCCAGTACGGCCCGGGGCATGAACACTGAAGCTTTCTTT
once	TRBV7-9	-	TRBJ2-1	CASSLARRDNEQFF	TGTGCCAGCAGCTTAGCTCGGAGGGACAATGAGCAGTTCTTC
-	TRBV9	-	TRBJ1-2	CASSPGSSGYTF	TGTGCCAGCAGTCCGGGTTCCTCGGGCTACACCTTC
-	TRBV28	-	TRBJ1-5	CDGGEGQPQHF	TGCGATGGGGGGGAGGGTCAGCCCCAGCATTTT
-	TRBV7-8	-	TRBJ1-5	CASSSAWGQPQHF	TGTGCCAGCAGCTCAGCATGGGGTCAGCCCCAGCATTTT
-	TRBV7-2	TRBD1	TRBJ1-5	CASSFTGAGNQPQHF	TGTGCCAGCAGCTTCACAGGGGCGGGCAATCAGCCCCAGCATTTT
-	TRBV28	TRBD1	TRBJ1-5	CASSFQGGAGSQPQHF	TGTGCCAGCAGTTTTCAAGGGGGCGCGGGTAGCCAGCCCCAGCATTTT
-	TRBV7-9	-	TRBJ2-3	CASSLGTGSTDTQYF	TGTGCCAGCAGCCTCGGGACTGGAAGCACAGATACGCAGTATTTT
-	TRBV19	-	TRBJ2-5	CASASGGAETQYF	TGTGCCAGCGCGTCGGGGGGCGCCGAGACCCAGTACTTC
-	TRBV12-3/TRBV12-4	-	TRBJ2-2	CASSLRLLGELFF	TGTGCCAGCAGTTTACGATTGTTGGGGGAGCTGTTTTTT
-	TRBV3-1/TRBV3-2	-	TRBJ2-2	CASSQDSTNTGELFF	TGTGCCAGCAGCCAAGACTCTACGAACACCGGGGAGCTGTTTTTT
-	TRBV27	-	TRBJ2-1	CASSLVGHAGNEQFF	TGTGCCAGCAGTTTAGTGGGCCATGCGGGCAATGAGCAGTTCTTC
-	TRBV28	-	TRBJ1-2	CASSPGTVYGYTF	TGTGCCAGCAGCCCAGGGACGGTCTATGGCTACACCTTC
-	TRBV2	-	TRBJ1-4	CASSLRAGNEKLFF	TGTGCCAGCAGCTTGAGGGCGGGTAATGAAAAACTGTTTTTT
-	TRBV9	-	TRBJ2-6	CASSFLPESGANVLTF	TGTGCCAGCAGCTTCCTCCCCGAATCTGGGGCCAACGTCCTGACTTTC